Each of the 10 T cell receptor beta chains below was sequenced from the same sample in a study of radiotherapy plus CTLA-4 blockade in lung cancer. TCRdb keeps only in-frame clones here, not all; method: immunoSEQ multiplex PCR. The table records roughly 57,000 clones, approximately 82% of them present only once. The sequenced sample was peripheral blood, obtained from a patient treated with radiotherapy plus ipilimumab. The receptors here all came from a human donor with non-small cell lung cancer whose response to radiotherapy plus ipilimumab could not be evaluated.

V and J are TRBV11-3 and TRBJ2-3, with TRBD2 matching over 8 bases. CDR1 is SGHNT and CDR2 is YENEEA in the germline V gene. V dropped 4 bases and J dropped 3; count of bases not matched to a gene: 6. CDR3 size: 15 residues. In DNA form, the CDR3 reads TGTGCCAGCAGCTCGCTGGGACTAGAGACAGATACGCAGTATTTT. This gives the protein CASSSLGLETDTQYF.

The chain couples TRBV6-1 to TRBJ2-2; 10 bases line up with TRBD1. The CDR3 runs 14 residues. Trimming at V came to 8 bases and at J to 4 bases, leaving 4 bases not matched to a gene. Germline lookup yields CDR1 MNHNS and CDR2 SASEGT. In DNA form, the CDR3 reads TGTGCCAGCGGCCGACAGGGGGCCACCGGGGAGCTGTTTTTT. Its protein is CASGRQGATGELFF.

In DNA, the CDR3 is TGTGCCAGCAGCTTAACTAGCGGGAGACGGACCGGGGAGCTGTTTTTT. Protein: CASSLTSGRRTGELFF. The chain couples TRBV7-2 to TRBJ2-2, with 11 bases matching TRBD2. This CDR3 spans 16 amino acids. V shed 2 bases and J 5 bases; nucleotides not matched to a gene: 4. Germline values: CDR1 SGHTA, CDR2 FQGNSA. Full variable domain (rest looked up from reference TRBV7-2 and TRBJ2-2): GAGVSQSPSNKVTEKGKDVELRCDPISGHTALYWYRQSLGQGLEFLIYFQGNSAPDKSGLPSDRFSAERTGGSVSTLTIQRTQQEDSAVYLCASSLTSGRRTGELFFGEGSRLTVL.

The chain links TRBV28 to TRBJ2-7; D might be TRBD1 (5 bases). Trimming shortened V by 6 bases and J by 4 bases, and 16 bases separated the two germline ends. Germline CDR1 reads MDHEN; CDR2 reads SYDVKM. The CDR3 has 14 amino acids. The CDR3 coding sequence is TGTGCCAGCAGATCTGACAGCTGGAGTTACGAGCAGTACTTC. This gives the protein CASRSDSWSYEQYF.

The rearrangement uses TRBV4-2 and TRBJ2-1, with 9 bases identical to TRBD2. Per the germline V gene, CDR1 is LGHNA and CDR2 is YNFKEQ. The V and J ends lost 4 bases and 4 bases, in that order; junction bases with no gene match: 5. This CDR3 has 15 residues. The CDR3 here is CASSLSGSTYNEQFF. The CDR3 DNA is TGTGCCAGCAGCCTTAGCGGGAGTACGTACAATGAGCAGTTCTTC.

J is TRBJ1-4 and V is TRBV28; a weak D match, TRBD1 (5 bases). The ends were cut back, 6 bases at V and 0 bases at J, with 8 bases in the middle. Germline CDR1 reads MDHEN; CDR2 reads SYDVKM. The CDR3 contains 14 residues. DNA for the CDR3: TGTGCCAGCAGAGACAGCGCAACTAATGAAAAACTGTTTTTT. Translating gives CASRDSATNEKLFF.

The V call is TRBV5-1, the J call TRBJ1-2, with D possibly being TRBD1 (6 bases). The ends were cut back, 4 bases at V and 1 base at J, with 14 bases in the middle. Per germline, CDR1 SGHRS and CDR2 YFSETQ. The CDR3 has 15 amino acids. CDR3 DNA sequence: TGCGCCAGCAGCCCACAGGGTACAGATAACTATGGCTACACCTTC. Translated: CASSPQGTDNYGYTF.

This rearrangement joins TRBV11-3 to TRBJ2-1, with TRBD2 as a possible D gene (6 bases). V shed 5 bases and J shed 0 bases, with 11 bases lying between them. CDR3 length: 15 residues. Germline-derived CDR1 and CDR2 are SGHNT and YENEEA. The CDR3 DNA sequence: TGTGCCAGCAGCGCCTACGGGAGCTCCTACAATGAGCAGTTCTTC. This codes for CASSAYGSSYNEQFF. Full variable domain (remainder filled in from reference TRBV11-3 and TRBJ2-1): EAGVVQSPRYKIIEKKQPVAFWCNPISGHNTLYWYLQNLGQGPELLIRYENEEAVDDSQLPKDRFSAERLKGVDSTLKIQPAELGDSAVYLCASSAYGSSYNEQFFGPGTRLTVL.

This rearrangement joins TRBV6-5 to TRBJ2-1, with 7 bases that match TRBD1. V shed 5 bases, J shed 8 bases, and the junction held 12 bases outside the gene matches. The CDR3 length is 15 residues. Germline loops: CDR1 MNHEY, CDR2 SVGAGI. DNA of the CDR3: TGTGCCAGCAGTCAAAGGGACAGCGGCATCGATGAGCAGTTCTTC. Its translation is CASSQRDSGIDEQFF.

V is TRBV9 and J is TRBJ1-2, with TRBD1 matching 12 bases. Germline-derived CDR1 and CDR2 are SGDLS and YYNGEE. The CDR3 sequence is 18 residues long. V trimming: 4 bases; J trimming: 2 bases; junction bases outside the gene matches: 12. The CDR3, as DNA: TGTGCCAGCAGCCCATCTGTGGGGACAGGGGGCCGCAACTATGGCTACACCTTC. Its translation is CASSPSVGTGGRNYGYTF.